The 9 T cell receptor beta chains given below trace back to one sample, sequenced in a study of blood T cells in healthy people across ages (dated by TCRdb to the mid-2010s). Libraries were prepared through 5' RACE. For sequencing, an Illumina HiSeq 2500 was employed. The second PCR ran for about 6 to 12 cycles and used a J-beta primer mix along with a sample-barcoded 5' primer. TCRdb trimmed public reads at Q25 via fastp, called clones via MiXCR and kept in-frame beta chains. Each record represents a unique CDR3 protein, reported with the most common genes and DNA among its rows. A total of roughly 830,000 distinct CDR3 sequences appear in this sample, around two thirds of them only once. 28% of the sample is held by the ten biggest clonotypes. The source material was blood. These receptors all stem from a man aged 30 to 45 in good health.

The chain is built from TRBV29-1 and TRBJ2-1; perhaps D is TRBD1 or TRBD2 (6 bases each). The J call could be wrong; TRBJ2-7 is a better fit for the DNA end. CDR1 and CDR2 (germline): SQVTM, ANQGSEA. This CDR3 spans 13 amino acids. CDR3 protein: CSAKGGSYNEQYF. In DNA, the CDR3 is TGCAGCGCTAAGGGGGGCTCCTACAATGAGCAGTACTTC.

The chain employs TRBV7-2 and TRBJ2-5; possibly TRBD1 for D (5 bases). The V and J ends lost 7 bases and 3 bases respectively, with 15 bases between them. The CDR3 has 14 residues. CDR1 SGHTA and CDR2 FQGNSA come from the germline V gene. CDR3 sequence reads: CASTLRIGEETQYF. The CDR3 coding sequence is TGTGCCAGCACCCTTAGAATAGGGGAAGAGACCCAGTACTTC.

The chain couples TRBV5-1 to TRBJ2-3; D is uncertain. CDR3 length: 14 residues. The germline V and J ends were trimmed by 4 bases and 6 bases, with 15 bases remaining between them. From germline, CDR1 is SGHRS and CDR2 YFSETQ. CDR3 DNA sequence: TGCGCCAGCAGCGTGGGGAACATGGCCGATACGCAGTATTTT. Its protein product is CASSVGNMADTQYF.

A few counts support this clonotype. The V call is TRBV29-1, the J call TRBJ2-5; tentatively, D is TRBD1 (5 bases). The germline V gene encodes CDR1 SQVTM and CDR2 ANQGSEA. V was shortened by 4 bases and J by 2 bases, with 23 bases between the two germline ends. The CDR3 is made up of 17 amino acids. The CDR3 bases are TGCAGCGTTGCTTTCCCGGTCGACAGAGACCATCAAGAGACCCAGTACTTC. Amino acids: CSVAFPVDRDHQETQYF.

The gene calls are TRBV4-2 and TRBJ2-1; D may be TRBD1 or TRBD2 (5 bases each). The germline V gene encodes CDR1 LGHNA and CDR2 YNFKEQ. V was clipped by 4 bases and J by 6 bases, with 22 bases between them. There are 17 residues in the CDR3. CDR3 residues: CASSLGMGDLSSNEQFF. CDR3 nucleotide sequence: TGTGCCAGCAGCCTCGGTATGGGGGATTTGAGTAGCAATGAGCAGTTCTTC.

The rearrangement links TRBV10-3 to TRBJ2-3; 11 nucleotides match TRBD2. Germline assignment: CDR1 ENHRY and CDR2 SYGVKD. The J segment lost 3 bases and the V segment lost 10 bases, leaving 6 bases of the junction unmatched. The CDR3 loop spans 14 amino acids. The chain's CDR3 is CATETSGVTDTQYF. DNA for the CDR3: TGTGCCACCGAGACTAGCGGGGTGACAGATACGCAGTATTTT.

The chain joins TRBV7-8 to TRBJ2-7, with 8 bases matching TRBD2. The ends lost 1 base at V and 5 bases at J; junction bases unmatched: 10. From germline, CDR1 is SGHVS and CDR2 FQNEAQ. CDR3 length equals 16 residues. DNA of the CDR3: TGTGCCAGCAGCTTAGAGGCACGGGGGGGCGCCCACGAGCAGTACTTC. It encodes CASSLEARGGAHEQYF.

The gene calls are TRBV12-3 or TRBV12-4 and TRBJ2-5; D remains unclear. Trimming left V 5 bases short and J 4 bases short, with 11 bases between. The CDR3 is 13 residues long. For the CDR3, the DNA is TGTGCCAGCAGTACCCCCACCCGAGAGACCCAGTACTTC. It encodes CASSTPTRETQYF.

V and J are TRBV12-3 or TRBV12-4 and TRBJ2-1; D possibly matches TRBD1 or TRBD2 (6 bases each). This CDR3 spans 17 amino acids. V lost 7 bases, J lost 6 bases, and 25 bases lay in between. The CDR3 bases are TGTGCCAGCACCGGAGAGGGGGGTCCTCAAAGTCCCAATGAGCAGTTCTTC. It translates to CASTGEGGPQSPNEQFF.